This T cell receptor beta chain was retrieved from a study of Ad26.COV2.S vaccination and SARS-CoV-2 variants (dated by TCRdb to the early 2020s). At the level of the whole study: TCRbeta repertoire sequencing served as the tool for gauging how specific and how broad the SARS-CoV-2-reactive T cell receptors were following Ad26.COV2.S vaccination. A total of 32 samples were included in the TCR-sequenced set, comprising 19 Ad26.COV2.S vaccine recipients, 5 placebo recipients and 8 SARS-CoV-2 convalescent individuals.

What the authors observed across the whole study: Comparable non-spike TCR breadth was observed between vaccine and placebo recipients, consistent with only spike being contained in the vaccine. Higher spike-specific TCR breadth was observed in Ad26.COV2.S recipients than in placebo recipients (P = 0.0014). Substantial breadth of spike-specific CD8+ and CD4+ T cell responses was reported after vaccination. According to the authors, total T cell responses may have been underestimated by the TCR breadth and depth analyses.

About this clone: Its binding antigen is unknown. No quality values exist for individual bases; no much larger clone is one base distant.

From the cysteine up to the phenylalanine, the CDR3 has a length of 17 residues. Only the CDR3 portion is preserved as DNA: 51 bases, with reading frame beginning at the first base. The germline V gene supplies CDR1 MNHNS and CDR2 SASEGT. V loses 4 bases, J loses 4 bases, and the germline ends lie 20 bases apart. TCRbeta CDR3 regions were sequenced with the immunoSEQ Assay. After extraction, genomic DNA underwent amplification by bias-controlled multiplex PCR, followed by high-throughput sequencing. On the study's bioinformatics: Collapsing and filtering of sequences were performed to quantify the absolute abundance of each unique TCRbeta CDR3 region. T cell fraction was estimated by normalizing TCRbeta template counts to usable DNA, with usable DNA measured through amplification of reference genes found in all nucleated cells. Repertoire TCRs were annotated as SARS-CoV-2-specific when V gene, CDR3 amino acid sequence and J gene were exactly matched to a known reactive TCR set. MIRA supplied the reference SARS-CoV-2 TCR set, which was filtered for enrichment in COVID-19-positive ImmuneCODE repertoires so that public or cross-reactive TCRs were removed. Using the MIRA antigens, annotated TCRs were further analysed by specific ORF or by position within an ORF. Depth was the summed frequency of annotated unique rearrangements, while breadth was defined as annotated unique rearrangements over total unique productive rearrangements. Two-sided Wilcoxon rank-sum tests were used to compare TCR breadth between groups. The source is immuneACCESS, and TCRdb retained only in-frame sequences with V and J called. Part of the clones is not carried over; for the studies checked, unresolved V genes explain less than half of this, and the remainder is unexplained. The V and J calls and clone size were taken over from that table, and D and trimming were inferred from the DNA. The table for this sample lists over 110,000 clones; about nine tenths of them were counted only once. The top ten hold about 5% of the sample.

The time point label on this specimen signifies: individuals recovered from natural SARS-CoV-2 infection. The sample was peripheral blood, taken after recovery from COVID-19. The TCR comes from a human donor who had recovered from COVID-19. The rearranged chain carries TRBV6-1 and TRBJ1-3; 5 matching bases give a weak D call of TRBD1. In nucleotides, the sequence is TGTGCCAGCAGTGTTTTTGCCACAGGCTTACAGGGAAACACCATATATTTT. This codes for CASSVFATGLQGNTIYF.